This record covers a single TCR beta chain. Its antigen has not been determined. The input lacks base qualities; no much larger clone sits a single base away. The CDR1 and CDR2 encoded by the germline V gene are SGHVS and FQNEAQ. Trimming leaves V shorter by 2 bases and J shorter by 10 bases, with the junction holding 13 bases beyond the gene matches. There are 16 amino acids in the CDR3, from cysteine to phenylalanine inclusive. Just the 48-base CDR3 DNA is kept, in frame starting at base 1. This specimen comes from a study of T cell changes during pregnancy in multiple sclerosis (dated by TCRdb to the late 2010s). Broadly, across the study: The study examined how the T cell repertoire changed over the course of pregnancy in women with multiple sclerosis.

Libraries were constructed by the immunoSEQ multiplex PCR assay. Sourced from immuneACCESS, this table was stored by TCRdb with only in-frame sequences that have V and J called. A share of the clones is absent; for the studies checked, an unresolved V gene accounts for under half, and the remainder has no known explanation. A total of fewer than 45,000 clones appear in this sample, 91% of them only once. 0.45% to 0.55% of the sample rests with the top ten. The chain couples TRBV7-8 to TRBJ1-4, with 7 middle bases fitting TRBD1. The sequence was obtained from a female donor in good health, enrolled as a control in a pregnancy study. The source was CD4+ T cells from peripheral blood mononuclear cells, collected in the second trimester of pregnancy. The DNA sequence reads TGTGCCAGCAGCTTACAGGGGGACCCCGGTCGTGGAAAACTGTTTTTT. The resulting protein is CASSLQGDPGRGKLFF.